What follows are 17 T cell receptor beta chains derived from one specimen sequenced in a study of vaccination effects on CD4 cells after COVID-19. Antigen-specific CD4+ T cells were expanded (with viral peptide pools) by the ViraFEST assay ahead of sequencing. Following culture for around 9 days, CD4+ T cells were isolated. Sometime from March through December 2020, the person acquired a SARS-CoV-2 infection that PCR confirmed. Antigens of these TCRs are unknown. This table comes from immunoSEQ multiplex PCR, and its TCRdb copy is limited to in-frame clones, with some not included. The sample records about 37,000 clones, around two thirds being singletons. Sequenced material: CD4+ T cells from PBMCs cultured with a peptide pool, taken before COVID-19 vaccination. The receptor source for this set is a human donor who had a prior SARS-CoV-2 infection.

This sequence joins TRBV5-4 and TRBJ1-5; D gene uncertain. Germline V gives CDR1 SGHNT, CDR2 YYREEE (reference sequence). Trimming pared 0 bases from V and 9 bases from J, leaving 16 bases between. The CDR3 runs 15 residues. The CDR3 is CASSLDLRRPGPQHF. The CDR3 DNA reads as TGTGCCAGCAGCTTGGATCTCAGGAGGCCGGGGCCCCAGCATTTT.

The chain recombines TRBV5-1 with TRBJ1-1, with 8 bases fitting TRBD1. The CDR3 extends over 16 amino acids. With V trimmed by 0 bases and J by 5 bases, 9 bases remained unmatched. The germline CDR1 and CDR2 sequences are SGHRS and YFSETQ. In DNA form, the CDR3 reads TGCGCCAGCAGCTTGGCGGGCAGGGGGCAGTGGACTGAAGCTTTCTTT. It specifies CASSLAGRGQWTEAFF.

The chain couples TRBV20-1 to TRBJ2-5, with D hard to call. Germline assignment: CDR1 DFQATT and CDR2 SNEGSKA (reference sequence). The CDR3 is made up of 11 amino acids. Between the trimmed V and J ends, which lost 0 bases and 6 bases, there was a span of 5 bases. CDR3 sequence reads: CSARDGKTQYF. CDR3 DNA: TGCAGTGCTAGAGATGGGAAGACCCAGTACTTC.

The rearrangement uses TRBV6-1 and TRBJ2-7; D gene uncertain. The V and J ends lost 2 bases and 6 bases respectively, with 5 bases between them. Looked up from germline, CDR1 is MNHNS and CDR2 is SASEGT. CDR3 length: 11 residues. This CDR3 is CASSELVEQYF. CDR3 DNA sequence: TGTGCCAGCAGTGAACTGGTCGAGCAGTACTTC.

The chain links TRBV6-5 to TRBJ1-3; D is uncertain. Germline assignment: CDR1 MNHEY and CDR2 SVGAGI. The CDR3 runs 14 residues. V was trimmed by 6 bases and J by 0 bases, leaving 9 bases between them. CDR3 region: CASSVQSSGNTIYF. The CDR3 nucleotides read TGTGCCAGCAGCGTACAGAGCTCTGGAAACACCATATATTTT.

The chain combines TRBV4-1 with TRBJ2-1; 7 nucleotides align to TRBD1. The CDR3 totals 14 residues. Germline CDR1 reads MGHRA; CDR2 reads YSYEKL. V shed 4 bases and J 4 bases; nucleotides not matched to a gene: 4. As DNA, the CDR3 is TGCGCCAGCAGCCGCCGGGACAGATACAATGAGCAGTTCTTC. This translates into CASSRRDRYNEQFF.

This clone appeared a single time. This chain links TRBV9 with TRBJ2-5, with no clear D. The germline V gene has CDR1 SGDLS and CDR2 YYNGEE. Between the trimmed V and J ends, which lost 0 bases and 3 bases, there was a span of 9 bases. This CDR3 has 14 amino acids. The chain's CDR3 is CASSVGVGEETQYF. CDR3 in DNA: TGTGCCAGCAGCGTAGGTGTCGGAGAAGAGACCCAGTACTTC.

CDR3 nucleotides: TGTGCCAGCAGCTTAGGGGGTGGTGACTCACCCCTCCACTTT. Protein: CASSLGGGDSPLHF. The chain carries TRBV7-9 and TRBJ1-6, with D hard to call. V lost 1 base to trimming and J lost 10 bases, with 11 bases between them. Germline CDR1 reads SEHNR; CDR2 reads FQNEAQ (reference sequence). The CDR3 spans 14 residues.

This sequence joins TRBV7-2 and TRBJ1-1; D is undetermined. Trimming removed 6 bases from V and 6 bases from J, with 8 bases in between. CDR3 length equals 11 residues. CDR1 and CDR2 from the germline V gene are SGHTA and FQGNSA. The CDR3 DNA is TGTGCCAGCAGGTATAGCGCTGAAGCTTTCTTT. It is translated as CASRYSAEAFF. Looking up the rest from reference TRBV7-2 and TRBJ1-1 gives the full variable domain: GAGVSQSPSNKVTEKGKDVELRCDPISGHTALYWYRQSLGQGLEFLIYFQGNSAPDKSGLPSDRFSAERTGGSVSTLTIQRTQQEDSAVYLCASRYSAEAFFGQGTRLTVV.

Remarks on this clone: Other DNA sequences within the sample encode an identical CDR3. The V gene is TRBV10-3, the J gene TRBJ1-3, with D possibly TRBD1 on 5 matching bases. The CDR3 has 13 amino acids. The germline gives CDR1 ENHRY, CDR2 SYGVKD. V lost 6 bases, J lost 0 bases, and 6 bases lay in between. CDR3 coding DNA: TGTGCCATCAGAGACAGCTCTGGAAACACCATATATTTT. As protein: CAIRDSSGNTIYF.

V gene TRBV7-8 combines with J gene TRBJ2-1; 7 bases match TRBD2. This CDR3 region has 14 residues. Germline loops: CDR1 SGHVS, CDR2 FQNEAQ. The junction had 6 bases not matched to a gene; V was cut back by 6 bases and J by 4 bases. CDR3 amino acids: CASRVRTSYNEQFF. The CDR3 DNA reads TGTGCCAGCAGGGTTAGGACTAGTTACAATGAGCAGTTCTTC.

This clone was seen a single time. The chain combines TRBV11-2 with TRBJ2-7, with a weak D call TRBD1 (5 bases). This CDR3 has 14 residues. Germline lookup yields CDR1 SGHAT and CDR2 FQNNGV. Trimming took off 5 bases at V and 5 bases at J, with 16 bases between the two ends. This CDR3 is CASSPHFAGHEQYF. The DNA for the CDR3 is TGTGCCAGCAGCCCGCATTTCGCAGGGCACGAGCAGTACTTC.

The genes are TRBV6-5 and TRBJ2-7; D gene ambiguous. The CDR3 is made up of 12 amino acids. The ends were cut back, 4 bases at V and 7 bases at J, with 11 bases in the middle. Germline V gives CDR1 MNHEY, CDR2 SVGAGI. The CDR3 here is CASSSEVREQYF. The CDR3 nucleotides are TGTGCCAGCAGTTCAGAGGTACGGGAGCAGTACTTC.

This chain connects TRBV15 to TRBJ2-2; the D is unclear. V lost 0 bases to trimming and J lost 7 bases, with 9 bases between them. The CDR3 consists of 14 residues. Germline V lookup: CDR1 LNHNV, CDR2 YYDKDF (reference sequence). The CDR3 here is CATSRDLFDGELFF. CDR3 in DNA: TGTGCCACCAGCAGAGATCTCTTCGACGGGGAGCTGTTTTTT.

This chain connects TRBV4-3 to TRBJ2-5; 7 bases line up with TRBD1. Trimming cost V 0 bases and J 2 bases; bases outside gene matches: 3. CDR1 is LGHNA and CDR2 is YSLEER in the germline V gene. CDR3 size: 15 residues. The CDR3 reads CASSQEWGQQETQYF. The CDR3 bases are TGCGCCAGCAGCCAAGAGTGGGGACAGCAAGAGACCCAGTACTTC.

The chain joins TRBV5-4 to TRBJ2-7, with 8 bases lining up with TRBD2. There are 13 residues in the CDR3. V lost 0 bases and J lost 11; bases outside the gene matches: 7. Germline CDR1 SGHNT, CDR2 YYREEE (reference sequence). The DNA for the CDR3 is TGTGCCAGCAGCTTGGGGGCTAGCGGGTGGGAGTACTTC. This gives the protein CASSLGASGWEYF.

For the CDR3, the DNA is TGTGCCAGCAGCTTAGCGGTGGCCACGGGTGAGCAGTTCTTC. Translating it yields CASSLAVATGEQFF. The chain recombines TRBV7-8 with TRBJ2-1; no clear D. Germline CDR1 and CDR2: SGHVS and FQNEAQ. The CDR3 contains 14 residues. Trimming took off 0 bases at V and 9 bases at J, with 12 bases between the two ends.